A selection of T cell receptor beta chains follows, all from one sample in a study of shared clonotypes between healthy human individuals. Data came from immunoSEQ multiplex PCR; TCRdb stores just in-frame clones and leaves some out. The data show 950,000 to 1,100,000 clones, around 78% seen once. The specimen was memory CD4+ T cells from PBMCs. These receptors came from a man aged 18 to 29 in good health. Some clones in this sample may be carry-over from other donors' samples. The CDR3 runs from the conserved cysteine through the conserved F or W. D genes are given only for firm matches. Only some rows state a clone size, as once, few, many or a class for expanded clones.

CDR3 DNA: TGTGCCAGCAGCTTAAATGTAAACCAGCCCCAGCATTTT
CDR3 protein: CASSLNVNQPQHF
D gene: NA
clone size: NA
V gene: TRBV7-9
J gene: TRBJ1-5

CDR3 DNA: TGTGCCAGCAGTTTAAGGACTAGGGGGAAAGCGTTGGGTTCAGATACGCAGTATTTT
CDR3 protein: CASSLRTRGKALGSDTQYF
D gene: NA
clone size: NA
V gene: TRBV27
J gene: TRBJ2-3

CDR3 DNA: TGCGCCAGCAGCCTAAGCGGGAGTAGTTGGAGCAATGAGCAGTTCTTC
CDR3 protein: CASSLSGSSWSNEQFF
D gene: TRBD2
clone size: many
V gene: TRBV4-1
J gene: TRBJ2-1

CDR3 DNA: TGTGCCAGCAGTTTGCTGGTCCAGGTAGGGAGGTACGAGCAGTACTTC
CDR3 protein: CASSLLVQVGRYEQYF
D gene: NA
clone size: NA
V gene: TRBV28
J gene: TRBJ2-7

CDR3 DNA: TGCGCCAGCAGCTTGGCAGGTTCTCCGGGCAGGGGGACCTTC
CDR3 protein: CASSLAGSPGRGTF
D gene: TRBD1
clone size: NA
V gene: TRBV5-1
J gene: TRBJ1-2

CDR3 DNA: TGTGCCAGCAGCTTGGGGAGGACTAGCAAGGAAGACGAGCAGTACTTC
CDR3 protein: CASSLGRTSKEDEQYF
D gene: TRBD2
clone size: NA
V gene: TRBV7-9
J gene: TRBJ2-7

CDR3 DNA: TGTGCCAGCAGCTTGCTAGGGACTGAAGCTTTCTTT
CDR3 protein: CASSLLGTEAFF
D gene: NA
clone size: NA
V gene: TRBV5-8
J gene: TRBJ1-1

CDR3 DNA: TGTGCCAGCTCACCTCGGCAGGAGGGGACGTATGGCTACACCTTC
CDR3 protein: CASSPRQEGTYGYTF
D gene: NA
clone size: NA
V gene: TRBV18
J gene: TRBJ1-2

CDR3 DNA: TGCGCCAGCAGCTTGCAGGGGGATATGAATGAGCAGTTCTTC
CDR3 protein: CASSLQGDMNEQFF
D gene: TRBD1
clone size: NA
V gene: TRBV5-1
J gene: TRBJ2-1

CDR3 DNA: TGTGCCAGCAGCTCCCCACGGAGGCGAACGAACACCGGGGAGCTGTTTTTT
CDR3 protein: CASSSPRRRTNTGELFF
D gene: NA
clone size: NA
V gene: TRBV7-9
J gene: TRBJ2-2

CDR3 DNA: TGTGCCAGCAGTGATACACTAGCGGGGGGTGAGCAGTTCTTC
CDR3 protein: CASSDTLAGGEQFF
D gene: TRBD2
clone size: NA
V gene: TRBV2
J gene: TRBJ2-1

CDR3 DNA: TGTGCCAGCAGCCAAGTGGGAGGGCCGTCCTACGAGCAGTACTTC
CDR3 protein: CASSQVGGPSYEQYF
D gene: TRBD2
clone size: NA
V gene: TRBV14
J gene: TRBJ2-7

CDR3 DNA: TGTGCCAGCAGTGAAGGGGCCAGGGGTGAAAAACTGTTTTTT
CDR3 protein: CASSEGARGEKLFF
D gene: NA
clone size: NA
V gene: TRBV2
J gene: TRBJ1-4

CDR3 DNA: TGTGCCAGCAGCTTAAGCAGCTCCTCTGGGGCCAACGTCCTGACTTTC
CDR3 protein: CASSLSSSSGANVLTF
D gene: NA
clone size: NA
V gene: TRBV11-3
J gene: TRBJ2-6

CDR3 DNA: TGTGCCAGCAGCTACACCGGGACAGCCTACGAGCAGTACTTC
CDR3 protein: CASSYTGTAYEQYF
D gene: TRBD1
clone size: once
V gene: TRBV7-2
J gene: TRBJ2-7

CDR3 DNA: TGTGCCAGCAGCTTGGTAGTGAAGCCGAACACTGAAGCTTTCTTT
CDR3 protein: CASSLVVKPNTEAFF
D gene: NA
clone size: few
V gene: TRBV5-6
J gene: TRBJ1-1

CDR3 DNA: TGTGCCAGCAGTCTGGCTAGCGGGAGCGAGTACTTC
CDR3 protein: CASSLASGSEYF
D gene: TRBD2
clone size: NA
V gene: TRBV28
J gene: TRBJ2-7

CDR3 DNA: TGTGCCAGCAGCTGGGGACAGGGGTCCGGGGAGCTGTTTTTT
CDR3 protein: CASSWGQGSGELFF
D gene: TRBD1
clone size: NA
V gene: TRBV7-2
J gene: TRBJ2-2

CDR3 DNA: TGTGCCACCAGCAGGGACAGGGTTGCCCCCAGTAATACGCAGTATTTT
CDR3 protein: CATSRDRVAPSNTQYF
D gene: TRBD1
clone size: once
V gene: TRBV15
J gene: TRBJ2-3

CDR3 DNA: TGTGCCAGCAGCCCCCGGACAGGGGGCGGGGAGACCCAGTACTTC
CDR3 protein: CASSPRTGGGETQYF
D gene: TRBD1
clone size: NA
V gene: TRBV11-3
J gene: TRBJ2-5

CDR3 DNA: TGCGCCAGCAGCGTGGACAGGTTTGACTATGGCTACACCTTC
CDR3 protein: CASSVDRFDYGYTF
D gene: TRBD1
clone size: NA
V gene: TRBV5-1
J gene: TRBJ1-2

CDR3 DNA: TGTGCCAGCAGTATCGGGACTGCCTATGGCTACACCTTC
CDR3 protein: CASSIGTAYGYTF
D gene: NA
clone size: NA
V gene: TRBV28
J gene: TRBJ1-2

CDR3 DNA: TGCGCCAGCAGCTTGTTAGTAGGAATGCAAGAGACCCAGTACTTC
CDR3 protein: CASSLLVGMQETQYF
D gene: NA
clone size: NA
V gene: TRBV5-1
J gene: TRBJ2-5

CDR3 DNA: TGCGCCAGCAGCTCCACCAACTTACCTGGACAGAATGGCTACACCTTC
CDR3 protein: CASSSTNLPGQNGYTF
D gene: NA
clone size: few
V gene: TRBV5-1
J gene: TRBJ1-2

CDR3 DNA: TGCAGCGTTGTAAAGTTCATCCGGGACAGAGATTACACTGAAGCTTTCTTT
CDR3 protein: CSVVKFIRDRDYTEAFF
D gene: TRBD1
clone size: NA
V gene: TRBV29-1
J gene: TRBJ1-1

CDR3 DNA: TGTGCCAGCAGCTTGGCGCAGTGGTACACTGAAGCTTTCTTT
CDR3 protein: CASSLAQWYTEAFF
D gene: NA
clone size: NA
V gene: TRBV5-5
J gene: TRBJ1-1

CDR3 DNA: TGTGCCAGTAGGGCGCCGGGACAGGGTAGAGGGGGTGAGCAGTTCTTC
CDR3 protein: CASRAPGQGRGGEQFF
D gene: TRBD1
clone size: NA
V gene: TRBV19
J gene: TRBJ2-1

CDR3 DNA: TGTGCCAGCAGCTCGACAGGGTACAGCTACACCTTC
CDR3 protein: CASSSTGYSYTF
D gene: TRBD1
clone size: NA
V gene: TRBV5-6
J gene: TRBJ1-2

CDR3 DNA: TGTGCCAGCAGCGCTGGGGTCCAGGGGGGTCAGCCCCAGCATTTT
CDR3 protein: CASSAGVQGGQPQHF
D gene: TRBD1
clone size: NA
V gene: TRBV7-6
J gene: TRBJ1-5

CDR3 DNA: TGCGCCAGCAGCTTGTGGCAGGGAGAGGGCACCATATATTTT
CDR3 protein: CASSLWQGEGTIYF
D gene: NA
clone size: NA
V gene: TRBV5-1
J gene: TRBJ1-3

CDR3 DNA: TGTGCCAGCAGCCAGGCCGGGACTAGCGGAGTCACAGATACGCAGTATTTT
CDR3 protein: CASSQAGTSGVTDTQYF
D gene: TRBD2
clone size: NA
V gene: TRBV4-2
J gene: TRBJ2-3

CDR3 DNA: TGTGCCAGCAGCTCCGGGAGTTACAATGAGCAGTTCTTC
CDR3 protein: CASSSGSYNEQFF
D gene: NA
clone size: NA
V gene: TRBV7-8
J gene: TRBJ2-1